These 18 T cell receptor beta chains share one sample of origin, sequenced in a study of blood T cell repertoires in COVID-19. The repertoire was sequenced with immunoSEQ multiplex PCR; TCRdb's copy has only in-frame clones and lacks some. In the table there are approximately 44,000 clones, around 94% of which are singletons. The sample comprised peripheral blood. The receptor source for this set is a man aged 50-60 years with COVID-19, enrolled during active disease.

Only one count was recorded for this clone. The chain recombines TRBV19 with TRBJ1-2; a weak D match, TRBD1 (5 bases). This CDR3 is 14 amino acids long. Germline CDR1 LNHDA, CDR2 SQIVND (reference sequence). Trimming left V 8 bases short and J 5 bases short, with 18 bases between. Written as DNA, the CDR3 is TGTGCCAGTTTACACAGGCGTCTGCCGTATGGCTACACCTTC. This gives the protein CASLHRRLPYGYTF.

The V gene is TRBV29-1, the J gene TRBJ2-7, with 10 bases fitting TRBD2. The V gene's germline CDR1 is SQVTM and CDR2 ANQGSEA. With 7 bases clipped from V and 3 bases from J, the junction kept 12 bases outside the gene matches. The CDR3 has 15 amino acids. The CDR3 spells CSAGGASGSVYEQYF. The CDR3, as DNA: TGCAGCGCCGGGGGGGCTAGCGGGAGCGTCTACGAGCAGTACTTC.

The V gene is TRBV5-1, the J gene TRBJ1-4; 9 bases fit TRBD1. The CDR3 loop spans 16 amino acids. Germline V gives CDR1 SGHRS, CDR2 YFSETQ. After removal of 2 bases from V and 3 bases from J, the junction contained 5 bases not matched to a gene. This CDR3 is CASSFGQGSANEKLFF. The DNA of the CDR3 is TGCGCCAGCAGCTTTGGACAGGGGTCTGCTAATGAAAAACTGTTTTTT. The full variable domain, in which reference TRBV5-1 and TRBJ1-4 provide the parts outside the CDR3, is KAGVTQTPRYLIKTRGQQVTLSCSPISGHRSVSWYQQTPGQGLQFLFEYFSETQRNKGNFPGRFSGRQFSNSRSEMNVSTLELGDSALYLCASSFGQGSANEKLFFGSGTQLSVL.

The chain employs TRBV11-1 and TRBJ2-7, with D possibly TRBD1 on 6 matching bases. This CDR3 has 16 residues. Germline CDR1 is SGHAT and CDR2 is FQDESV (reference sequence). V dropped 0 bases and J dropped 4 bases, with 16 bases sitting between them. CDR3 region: CASSLALGRGTYEQYF. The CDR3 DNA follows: TGTGCCAGCAGCTTAGCGCTCGGCAGGGGTACGTACGAGCAGTACTTC.

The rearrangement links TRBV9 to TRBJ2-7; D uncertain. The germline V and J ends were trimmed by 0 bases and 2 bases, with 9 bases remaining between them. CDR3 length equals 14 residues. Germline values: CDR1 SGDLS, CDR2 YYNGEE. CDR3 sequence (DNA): TGTGCCAGCAGCGTAGCCGACTCCCCCTACGAGCAGTACTTC. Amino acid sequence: CASSVADSPYEQYF. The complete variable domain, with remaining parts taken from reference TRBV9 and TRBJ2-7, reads DSGVTQTPKHLITATGQRVTLRCSPRSGDLSVYWYQQSLDQGLQFLIQYYNGEERAKGNILERFSAQQFPDLHSELNLSSLELGDSALYFCASSVADSPYEQYFGPGTRLTVT.

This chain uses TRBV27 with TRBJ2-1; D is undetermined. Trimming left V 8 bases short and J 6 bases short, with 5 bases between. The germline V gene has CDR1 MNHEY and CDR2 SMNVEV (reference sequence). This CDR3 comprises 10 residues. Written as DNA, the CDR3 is TGTGCCAGCGGCCGCAATGAGCAGTTCTTC. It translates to CASGRNEQFF.

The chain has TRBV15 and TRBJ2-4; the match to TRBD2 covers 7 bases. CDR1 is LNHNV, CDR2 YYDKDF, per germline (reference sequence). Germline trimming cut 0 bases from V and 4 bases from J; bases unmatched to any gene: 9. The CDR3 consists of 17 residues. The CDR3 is CATSRDWGRDFKNIQYF. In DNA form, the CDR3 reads TGTGCCACCAGCAGAGATTGGGGGAGGGACTTTAAAAACATTCAGTACTTC.

The CDR3 DNA sequence: TGTGCCAGCAGCTTGACTAGCGGGAGTACCACAGATACGCAGTATTTT. It is translated as CASSLTSGSTTDTQYF. V is TRBV5-4 and J is TRBJ2-3; TRBD2 aligns across 11 bases. The CDR3 spans 16 residues. V was clipped by 1 base and J by 2 bases; unmatched bases: 3. CDR1 is SGHNT and CDR2 is YYREEE in the germline V gene (reference sequence).

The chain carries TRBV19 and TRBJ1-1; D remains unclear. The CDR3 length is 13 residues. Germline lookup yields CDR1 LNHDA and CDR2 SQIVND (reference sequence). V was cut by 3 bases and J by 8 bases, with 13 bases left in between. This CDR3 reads CASSIGRVNEAFF. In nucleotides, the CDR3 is TGTGCCAGTAGTATTGGGAGAGTTAACGAAGCTTTCTTT.

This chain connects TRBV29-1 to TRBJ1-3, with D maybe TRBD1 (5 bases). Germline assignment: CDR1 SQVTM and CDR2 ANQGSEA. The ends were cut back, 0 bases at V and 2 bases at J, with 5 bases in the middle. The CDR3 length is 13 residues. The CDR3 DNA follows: TGCAGCGTTGAAGAGACAGCTGGAAACACCATATATTTT. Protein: CSVEETAGNTIYF. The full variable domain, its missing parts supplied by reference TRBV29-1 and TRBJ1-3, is SAVISQKPSRDICQRGTSLTIQCQVDSQVTMMFWYRQQPGQSLTLIATANQGSEATYESGFVIDKFPISRPNLTFSTLTVSNMSPEDSSIYLCSVEETAGNTIYFGEGSWLTVV.

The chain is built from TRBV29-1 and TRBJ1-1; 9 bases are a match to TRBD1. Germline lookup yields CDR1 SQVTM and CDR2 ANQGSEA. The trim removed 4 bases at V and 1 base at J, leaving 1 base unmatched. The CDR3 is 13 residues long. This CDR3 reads CSVAGQGNTEAFF. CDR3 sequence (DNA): TGCAGCGTTGCGGGACAGGGGAACACTGAAGCTTTCTTT. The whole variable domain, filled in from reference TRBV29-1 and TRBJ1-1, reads SAVISQKPSRDICQRGTSLTIQCQVDSQVTMMFWYRQQPGQSLTLIATANQGSEATYESGFVIDKFPISRPNLTFSTLTVSNMSPEDSSIYLCSVAGQGNTEAFFGQGTRLTVV.

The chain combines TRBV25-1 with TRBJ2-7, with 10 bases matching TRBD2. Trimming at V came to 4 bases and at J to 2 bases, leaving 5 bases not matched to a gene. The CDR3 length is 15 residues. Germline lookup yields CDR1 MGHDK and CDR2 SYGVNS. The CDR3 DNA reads TGTGCCAGCAGTGCCCCGGGACTAGCGCCCTACGAGCAGTACTTC. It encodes CASSAPGLAPYEQYF.

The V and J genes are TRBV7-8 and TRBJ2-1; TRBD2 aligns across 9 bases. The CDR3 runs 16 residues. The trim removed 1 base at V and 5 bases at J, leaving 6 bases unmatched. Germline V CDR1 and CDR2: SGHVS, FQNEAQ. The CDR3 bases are TGTGCCAGCAGCTTAGTTGGGGGCGGGAGGGACAATGAGCAGTTCTTC. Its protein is CASSLVGGGRDNEQFF.

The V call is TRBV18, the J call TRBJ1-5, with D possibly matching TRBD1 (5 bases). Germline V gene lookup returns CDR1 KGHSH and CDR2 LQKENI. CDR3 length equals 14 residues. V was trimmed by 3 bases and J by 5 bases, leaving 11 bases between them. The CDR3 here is CASSPSGGHQPQHF. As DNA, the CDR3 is TGTGCCAGCTCACCGAGCGGGGGACATCAGCCCCAGCATTTT.

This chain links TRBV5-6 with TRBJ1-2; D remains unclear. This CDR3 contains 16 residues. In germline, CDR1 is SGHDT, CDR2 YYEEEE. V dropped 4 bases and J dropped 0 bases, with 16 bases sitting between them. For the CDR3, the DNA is TGTGCCAGCAGCCCGGGTTTAGAGGAGGCTAACTATGGCTACACCTTC. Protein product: CASSPGLEEANYGYTF.

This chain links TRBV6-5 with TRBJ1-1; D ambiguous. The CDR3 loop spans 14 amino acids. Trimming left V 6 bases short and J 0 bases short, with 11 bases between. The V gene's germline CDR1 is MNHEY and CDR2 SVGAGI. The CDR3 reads CASRSDGLNTEAFF. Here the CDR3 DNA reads TGTGCCAGCAGGAGCGACGGGTTGAACACTGAAGCTTTCTTT.

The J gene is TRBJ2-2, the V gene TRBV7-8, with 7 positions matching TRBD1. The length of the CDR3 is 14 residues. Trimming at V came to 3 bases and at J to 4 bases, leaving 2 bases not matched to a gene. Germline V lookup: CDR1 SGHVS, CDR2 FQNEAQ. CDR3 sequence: CASSLTGSTGELFF. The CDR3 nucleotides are TGTGCCAGCAGCTTGACAGGGTCCACCGGGGAGCTGTTTTTT.

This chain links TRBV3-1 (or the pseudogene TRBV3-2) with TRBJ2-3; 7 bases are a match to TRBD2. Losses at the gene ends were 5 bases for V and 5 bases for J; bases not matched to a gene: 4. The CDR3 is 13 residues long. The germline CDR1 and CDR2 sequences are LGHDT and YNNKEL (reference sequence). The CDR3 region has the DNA TGTGCCAGCAGCGGTGGGGGGGGAGATACGCAGTATTTT. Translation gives CASSGGGGDTQYF.